The 10 T cell receptor beta chains listed next were all sequenced from one sample in a study of glioma-infiltrating T cells. The iRepertoire nested amplicon-rescue multiplex PCR amplified TCR alpha and beta CDR3s from RNA. TCRdb fed the multiplex PCR reads into MiXCR, producing one record per CDR3 protein. This table has over 80,000 distinct CDR3 sequences, roughly 39% appearing once. The sample taken for sequencing was glioma tissue, nonneoplastic brain tissue, or PBMCs (not recorded which). The source is a human donor with low-grade glioma or glioblastoma, undergoing nonglioma brain surgery, or in good health (not recorded which).

This clonotype was counted at least ten times. The chain uses TRBV19 and TRBJ2-3, with 15 positions matching TRBD2. Germline CDR1 reads LNHDA; CDR2 reads SQIVND (reference sequence). The CDR3 runs 16 residues. V trimming: 5 bases; J trimming: 3 bases; junction bases outside the gene matches: 3. The CDR3 protein is CASSSGTSGRTDTQYF. The CDR3 nucleotides are TGTGCCAGTAGTTCCGGGACTAGCGGGAGGACAGATACGCAGTATTTT.

This clonotype was counted many times. The chain combines TRBV11-3 with TRBJ2-1, with TRBD2 identical over 12 bases. Germline lookup yields CDR1 SGHNT and CDR2 YENEEA. V shed 3 bases, J shed 6 bases, and the junction held 3 bases outside the gene matches. This CDR3 is built from 15 residues. CDR3 coding DNA: TGTGCCAGCAGCTTGTCGGGACTAGCGGGCAATGAGCAGTTCTTC. Residues: CASSLSGLAGNEQFF.

The chain links TRBV27 to TRBJ2-7, with 8 positions matching TRBD1. The V gene's germline CDR1 is MNHEY and CDR2 SMNVEV (reference sequence). The CDR3 is 15 residues long. V dropped 5 bases and J dropped 5; count of bases not matched to a gene: 11. CDR3 loop: CASSPKPGQGHEQYF. CDR3 bases: TGTGCCAGCAGTCCTAAACCAGGACAGGGCCACGAGCAGTACTTC.

Comments on this clonotype: The germline gene is not matched at one end of the junction; a read error may be the cause. This chain connects TRBV4-1 to TRBJ1-5, with D possibly matching TRBD1 (5 bases). The CDR3 is 15 residues long. In germline, CDR1 is MGHRA, CDR2 YSYEKL. CDR3 loop: CASRQGIREGQPQHF. DNA for the CDR3: TGCGCCAGCAGACAAGGAATCAGGGAGGGTCAGCCCCAGCATTTT.

V gene TRBV28 combines with J gene TRBJ1-3; D not resolved. Germline V CDR1 and CDR2: MDHEN, SYDVKM. The CDR3 runs 15 residues. V lost 6 bases and J 2 bases, leaving 14 bases between the germline ends. The CDR3 coding sequence is TGTGCCAGCAGCGTCGGAGGAGAAGCTGGAAACACCATATATTTT. As protein: CASSVGGEAGNTIYF.

The rearrangement uses TRBV7-3 and TRBJ2-1; D possibly uses TRBD1 or TRBD2 (6 bases each). The V and J ends lost 5 bases and 9 bases respectively, with 14 bases between them. Germline values: CDR1 SGHTA, CDR2 FQGTGA. The CDR3 consists of 13 residues. CDR3: CASSGGAGGEQFF. CDR3 nucleotide sequence: TGTGCCAGCAGCGGGGGCGCCGGGGGTGAGCAGTTCTTC.

V usage is TRBV6-5 and J usage is TRBJ1-5; D gene uncertain. Trimming took 3 bases from V and 1 from J, leaving 10 bases between them. The length of the CDR3 is 15 residues. Per the germline V gene, CDR1 is MNHEY and CDR2 is SVGAGI. This chain's CDR3 is CASSYSAGSNQPQHF. As DNA, the CDR3 is TGTGCCAGCAGTTATTCCGCGGGGAGCAATCAGCCCCAGCATTTT.

This clonotype was seen at least ten times. V usage is TRBV27 and J usage is TRBJ2-1, with TRBD2 matching 9 bases. V was clipped by 0 bases and J by 8 bases; unmatched bases: 17. The CDR3 totals 19 residues. Germline lookup yields CDR1 MNHEY and CDR2 SMNVEV (reference sequence). The CDR3 region has the DNA TGTGCCAGCAGTTTATCGACCGGGTACGCGGGAGGGCCCGGCGATGAGCAGTTCTTC. Translation gives CASSLSTGYAGGPGDEQFF.

The CDR3 spells CVTTAVWYEQYF. The CDR3 DNA follows: TGTGTTACCACTGCGGTTTGGTACGAGCAGTACTTC. The gene calls are TRBV24-1 and TRBJ2-7, with D unclear. CDR1 KGHDR and CDR2 SFDVKD come from the germline V gene. This CDR3 region has 12 residues.

The chain carries TRBV7-9 and TRBJ1-6; 7 bases map to TRBD1. The junction had 10 bases not matched to a gene; V was cut back by 7 bases and J by 10 bases. The CDR3 has 14 amino acids. Germline CDR1 is SEHNR and CDR2 is FQNEAQ (reference sequence). The CDR3 sequence is CASILRGIGSPLHF. The CDR3 DNA sequence: TGTGCCAGCATCCTCAGGGGGATCGGGTCACCCCTCCACTTT.